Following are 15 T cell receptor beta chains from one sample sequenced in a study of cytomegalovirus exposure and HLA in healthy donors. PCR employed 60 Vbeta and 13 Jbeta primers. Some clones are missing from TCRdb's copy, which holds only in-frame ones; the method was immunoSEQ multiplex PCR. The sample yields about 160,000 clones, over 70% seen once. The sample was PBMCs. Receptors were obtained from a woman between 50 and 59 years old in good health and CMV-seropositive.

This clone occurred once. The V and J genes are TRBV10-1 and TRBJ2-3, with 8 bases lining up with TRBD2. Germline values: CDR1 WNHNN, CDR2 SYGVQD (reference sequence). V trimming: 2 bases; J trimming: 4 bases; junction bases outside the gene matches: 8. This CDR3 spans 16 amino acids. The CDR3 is CASSEGTSGGADTQYF. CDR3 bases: TGCGCCAGCAGTGAGGGTACTAGCGGAGGGGCAGATACGCAGTATTTT.

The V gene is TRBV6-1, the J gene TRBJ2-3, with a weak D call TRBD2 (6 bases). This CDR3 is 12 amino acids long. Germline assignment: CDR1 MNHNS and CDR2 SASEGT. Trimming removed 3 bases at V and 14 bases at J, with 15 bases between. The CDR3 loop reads CASSDQGLVRYF. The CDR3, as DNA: TGTGCCAGCAGTGACCAGGGACTCGTAAGGTATTTT.

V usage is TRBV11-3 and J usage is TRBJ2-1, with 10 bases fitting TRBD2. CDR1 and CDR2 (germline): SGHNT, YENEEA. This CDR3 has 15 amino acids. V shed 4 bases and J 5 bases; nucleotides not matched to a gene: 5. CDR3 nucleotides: TGTGCCAGCAGCTCCGGGACTAGCGTTAACAATGAGCAGTTCTTC. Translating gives CASSSGTSVNNEQFF.

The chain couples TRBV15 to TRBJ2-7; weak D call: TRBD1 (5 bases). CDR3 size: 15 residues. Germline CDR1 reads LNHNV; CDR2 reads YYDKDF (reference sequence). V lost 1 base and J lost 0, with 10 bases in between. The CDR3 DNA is TGTGCCACCAGCAGAGTACAGGCCCACTCCTACGAGCAGTACTTC. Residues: CATSRVQAHSYEQYF.

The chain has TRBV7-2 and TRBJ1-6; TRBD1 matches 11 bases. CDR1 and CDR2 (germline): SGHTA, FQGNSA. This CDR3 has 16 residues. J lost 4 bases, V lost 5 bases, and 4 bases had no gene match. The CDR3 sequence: CASSRTGGFYNSPLHF. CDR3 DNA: TGTGCCAGCAGCCGGACAGGGGGCTTTTATAATTCACCCCTCCACTTT.

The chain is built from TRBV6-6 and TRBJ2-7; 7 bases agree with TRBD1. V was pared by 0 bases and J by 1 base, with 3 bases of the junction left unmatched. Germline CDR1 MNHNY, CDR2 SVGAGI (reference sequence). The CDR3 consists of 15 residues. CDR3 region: CASSYSGTASYEQYF. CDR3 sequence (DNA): TGTGCCAGCAGTTACTCCGGGACAGCATCCTACGAGCAGTACTTC.

This CDR3 is CASSSPASTGQGTQYF. Here the CDR3 DNA reads TGTGCCAGCAGCTCGCCCGCCTCCACAGGCCAGGGGACCCAGTACTTC. J is TRBJ2-5 and V is TRBV27; maybe TRBD1 (5 bases). Germline V CDR1 and CDR2: MNHEY, SMNVEV (reference sequence). The CDR3 runs to 16 residues. V was clipped by 6 bases and J by 7 bases, with 24 bases between them.

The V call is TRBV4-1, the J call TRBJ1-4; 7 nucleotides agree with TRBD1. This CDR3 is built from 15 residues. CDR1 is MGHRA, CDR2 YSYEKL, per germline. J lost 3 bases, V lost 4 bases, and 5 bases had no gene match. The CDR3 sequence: CASSPRDSSNEKLFF. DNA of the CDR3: TGCGCCAGCAGCCCCCGGGACAGTTCTAATGAAAAACTGTTTTTT.

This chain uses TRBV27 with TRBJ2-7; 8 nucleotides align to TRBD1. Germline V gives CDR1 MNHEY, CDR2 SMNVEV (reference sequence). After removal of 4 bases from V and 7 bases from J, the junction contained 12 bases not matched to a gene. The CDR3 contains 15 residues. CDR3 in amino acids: CASSSPGQGDREQYF. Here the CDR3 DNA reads TGTGCCAGCAGTTCACCTGGACAGGGTGATAGGGAGCAGTACTTC.

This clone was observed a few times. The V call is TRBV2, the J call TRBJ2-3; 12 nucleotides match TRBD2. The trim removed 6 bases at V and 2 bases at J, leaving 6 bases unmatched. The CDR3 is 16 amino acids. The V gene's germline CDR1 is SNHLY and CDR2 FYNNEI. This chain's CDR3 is CASRILAGGPTDTQYF. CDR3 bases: TGTGCCAGCAGGATTCTAGCGGGGGGGCCCACAGATACGCAGTATTTT.

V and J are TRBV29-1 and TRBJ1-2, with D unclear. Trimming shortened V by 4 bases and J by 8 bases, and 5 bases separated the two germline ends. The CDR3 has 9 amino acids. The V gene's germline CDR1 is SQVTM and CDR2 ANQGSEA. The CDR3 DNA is TGCAGCGTTGTCCGGGGCTACACCTTC. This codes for CSVVRGYTF.

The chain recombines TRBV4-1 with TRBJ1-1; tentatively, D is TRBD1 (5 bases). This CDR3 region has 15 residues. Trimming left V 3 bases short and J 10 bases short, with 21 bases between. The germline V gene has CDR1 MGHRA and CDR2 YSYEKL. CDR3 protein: CASSQGTRGLGVAFF. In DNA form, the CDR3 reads TGCGCCAGCAGCCAGGGGACCCGGGGGTTGGGAGTAGCTTTCTTT.

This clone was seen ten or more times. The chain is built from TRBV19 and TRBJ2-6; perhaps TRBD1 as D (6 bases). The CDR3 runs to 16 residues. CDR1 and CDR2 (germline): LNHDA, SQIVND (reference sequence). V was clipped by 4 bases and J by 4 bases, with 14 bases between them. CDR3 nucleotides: TGTGCCAGTAGTACCAGGGGAATTGCCGGGGCCAACGTCCTGACTTTC. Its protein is CASSTRGIAGANVLTF.

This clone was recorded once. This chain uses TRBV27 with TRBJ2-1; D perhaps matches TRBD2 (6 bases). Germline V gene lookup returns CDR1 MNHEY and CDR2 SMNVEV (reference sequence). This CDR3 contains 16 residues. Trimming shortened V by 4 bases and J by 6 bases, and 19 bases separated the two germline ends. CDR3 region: CASSSLGLAQTNEQFF. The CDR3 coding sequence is TGTGCCAGCAGTTCGTTGGGTCTAGCGCAGACCAATGAGCAGTTCTTC.

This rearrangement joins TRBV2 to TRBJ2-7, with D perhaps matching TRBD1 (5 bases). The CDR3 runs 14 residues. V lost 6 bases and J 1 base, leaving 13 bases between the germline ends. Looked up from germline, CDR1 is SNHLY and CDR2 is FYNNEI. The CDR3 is CASRKSTVSYEQYF. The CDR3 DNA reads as TGTGCCAGCAGAAAATCGACAGTTTCCTACGAGCAGTACTTC.